Listed below are T cell receptor beta chains from one sample, sequenced in a study of ipilimumab plus nivolumab after autologous stem cell transplantation. The data were produced by immunoSEQ multiplex PCR, yet TCRdb's version contains in-frame clones alone and is incomplete. The table has 15,000 to 20,000 clones, roughly 79% seen once; the top ten hold 10% to 13%. This specimen consisted of PBMCs, obtained in a trial of ipilimumab plus nivolumab as post-transplant consolidation. Source of these receptors: a male donor with diffuse large B-cell lymphoma. Each CDR3 is given with its conserved first and last residue. The D gene is left open where the match is weak. Clone size is given for some rows only: seen once, a few or many times, or a class if the clone is expanded.

NA	TRBV6-1	TRBJ2-7	NA	TGTGCCAGCAGTGATTGGTTAGCGAGGGACGAGCAGTACTTC	CASSDWLARDEQYF
TRBD2	TRBV7-6	TRBJ2-3	medium-sized	TGTGCCAGCAGCTCCTCCAGGACTAGCGAGGCGCAGTATTTT	CASSSSRTSEAQYF
NA	TRBV27	TRBJ1-4	NA	TGTGCCAGCAGTTATTCGGGAAATAATGAAAAACTGTTTTTT	CASSYSGNNEKLFF
NA	TRBV7-9	TRBJ2-7	once	TGTGCCAGCAGCCCCCTGACAGGGACTTCCTACGAGCAGTACTTC	CASSPLTGTSYEQYF
TRBD2	TRBV28	TRBJ2-1	NA	TGTGCCAGCAGTCACTTAGCGGGGGTCTACAATGAGCAGTTCTTC	CASSHLAGVYNEQFF
TRBD1	TRBV9	TRBJ2-2	few	TGTGCCAGCAGCGGATCAGGGGGCGTAAGGGCCGGGGAGCTGTTTTTT	CASSGSGGVRAGELFF
NA	TRBV18	TRBJ1-2	once	TGTGCCAGCTCACCTGCAAATCCAAGGTCAGCTAACTATGGCTACACCTTC	CASSPANPRSANYGYTF
NA	TRBV5-1	TRBJ1-3	NA	TGCGCCAGCAGCTTGAATGGACAGTCCCACTCTGGAAACACCATATATTTT	CASSLNGQSHSGNTIYF
NA	TRBV5-6	TRBJ1-2	NA	TGTGCCAGCAGCTTGGTGTCAGCCACTAACTATGGCTACACCTTC	CASSLVSATNYGYTF
NA	TRBV27	TRBJ2-4	NA	TGTGCCAGCAGTTCCGGACAGAACATAGCCAAAAACATTCAGTACTTC	CASSSGQNIAKNIQYF
TRBD2	TRBV5-5	TRBJ2-1	NA	TGTGCCAGCAGCGCGACTTTCCCGGGGGCGGGAGGGGGTGAGCAGTTCTTC	CASSATFPGAGGGEQFF
TRBD1	TRBV29-1	TRBJ1-1	NA	TGCAGCTCTTGGACAGGGAACACTGAAGCTTTCTTT	CSSWTGNTEAFF
NA	TRBV7-9	TRBJ2-1	NA	TGTGCCAGCAGCCTGGCGGGGGCGAATGAGCAGTTCTTC	CASSLAGANEQFF
NA	TRBV6-5	TRBJ1-5	NA	TGTGCCAGCAGTAAACAGGGAACGAGCAATCAGCCCCAGCATTTT	CASSKQGTSNQPQHF
NA	TRBV5-4	TRBJ1-3	NA	TGTGCCAGCAGCCCGGACACCGTCTCTGGAAACACCATATATTTT	CASSPDTVSGNTIYF
TRBD1	TRBV5-4	TRBJ2-5	medium-sized	TGTGCCAGCAGCCAGGGGGCTGCAAGGGAGACCCAGTACTTC	CASSQGAARETQYF
NA	TRBV7-9	TRBJ2-2	NA	TGTGCCAGCAGCTTAATTGTAACAGACAACACCGGGGAGCTGTTTTTT	CASSLIVTDNTGELFF
NA	TRBV2	TRBJ1-1	NA	TGTGCCAGCAGTGTGGGGTCACGGGGGGGTGCTGAAGCTTTCTTT	CASSVGSRGGAEAFF